The present TCR beta chain was sequenced within a study of shared clonotypes between healthy human individuals. Nashville, Tennessee was home to all donors, who were Caucasian adults. The table came from immunoSEQ multiplex PCR; TCRdb's copy has only in-frame clones and leaves some out. The sample yields roughly 640,000 clones, roughly 70% seen once. Germline-derived CDR1 and CDR2 are SNHLY and FYNNEI. This CDR3 is 14 amino acids long. The V and J ends lost 5 bases and 3 bases, in that order; junction bases with no gene match: 7. Sequences were obtained from memory CD4+ T cells sorted from blood. This sample's subset: CD45RA-negative fraction. The gene calls are TRBV2 and TRBJ2-7; 7 nucleotides line up with TRBD1. This TCR derives from a young woman in good health. This chain's CDR3 is CASSRQGELYEQYF. CDR3 sequence (DNA): TGTGCCAGCAGTAGACAGGGAGAGCTCTACGAGCAGTACTTC. Drawing the rest from reference TRBV2 and TRBJ2-7, the complete variable domain is EPEVTQTPSHQVTQMGQEVILRCVPISNHLYFYWYRQILGQKVEFLVSFYNNEISEKSEIFDDQFSVERPDGSNFTLKIRSTKLEDSAMYFCASSRQGELYEQYFGPGTRLTVT.